This TCR beta chain was retrieved from a study of shared clonotypes between healthy human individuals. To note about this clone: At one end the junction does not follow the germline gene, possibly because of a read error.

Profiled with immunoSEQ multiplex PCR; TCRdb holds only in-frame clones, not every one. This repertoire shows approximately 500,000 clones, 90% to 96% found once; its top ten account for roughly 0.06%. The germline gives CDR1 KGHSH, CDR2 LQKENI. This CDR3 has 14 residues. Material: naive CD4+ T cells sorted from blood. Subset defined: CD45RA+ positively selected. The sequence came from a woman under 40 in good health. This rearrangement joins TRBV18 to TRBJ1-3; 10 nucleotides match TRBD1. The chain's CDR3 is CASSSDRGSPGGDF. The CDR3 DNA sequence: TGTGCCAGCTCATCGGACAGGGGGAGCCCCGGCGGCGATTTT.